This TCR beta chain was identified during a study of PD-1 blockade in classical Hodgkin lymphoma. Every patient was affected by relapse after autologous stem cell transplantation, while exposure to brentuximab vedotin was not uniform. About this clone itself: What it binds is unknown.

Study-level results: Complete responders' baseline diversity resembled that of newly diagnosed patients.

Data came from immunoSEQ multiplex PCR; TCRdb stores just in-frame clones and leaves some out. The repertoire holds tens of thousands of clones, with roughly nine tenths as singletons. V was pared by 2 bases and J by 7 bases, with 14 bases between. Germline CDR1 reads MGHRA; CDR2 reads YSYEKL. This CDR3 spans 15 amino acids. The sequence came from a human donor with classical Hodgkin lymphoma. The sample was peripheral blood mononuclear cells (PBMCs), taken before the second cycle of nivolumab. This chain connects TRBV4-1 to TRBJ1-4; no clear D. Written as DNA, the CDR3 is TGCGCCAGCAGCCAAAGGTCGACTGATTTTGAAAAACTGTTTTTT. Amino acid sequence: CASSQRSTDFEKLFF.